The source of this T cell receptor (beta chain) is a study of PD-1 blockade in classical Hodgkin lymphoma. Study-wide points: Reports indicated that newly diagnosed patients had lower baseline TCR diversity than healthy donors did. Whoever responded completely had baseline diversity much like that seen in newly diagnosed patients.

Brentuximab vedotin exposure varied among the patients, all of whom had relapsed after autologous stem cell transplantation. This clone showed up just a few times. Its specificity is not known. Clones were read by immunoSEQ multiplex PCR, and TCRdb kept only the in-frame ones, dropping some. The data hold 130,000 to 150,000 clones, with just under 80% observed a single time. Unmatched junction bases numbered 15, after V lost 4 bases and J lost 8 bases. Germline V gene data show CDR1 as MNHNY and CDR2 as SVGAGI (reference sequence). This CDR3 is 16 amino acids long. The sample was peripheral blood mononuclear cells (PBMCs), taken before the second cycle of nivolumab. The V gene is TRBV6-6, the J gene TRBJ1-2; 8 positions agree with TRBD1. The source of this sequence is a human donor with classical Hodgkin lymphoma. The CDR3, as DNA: TGTGCCAGCAGTTCCAATCAAGGGACAGGCTTAGACGGCTACACCTTC. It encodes CASSSNQGTGLDGYTF.